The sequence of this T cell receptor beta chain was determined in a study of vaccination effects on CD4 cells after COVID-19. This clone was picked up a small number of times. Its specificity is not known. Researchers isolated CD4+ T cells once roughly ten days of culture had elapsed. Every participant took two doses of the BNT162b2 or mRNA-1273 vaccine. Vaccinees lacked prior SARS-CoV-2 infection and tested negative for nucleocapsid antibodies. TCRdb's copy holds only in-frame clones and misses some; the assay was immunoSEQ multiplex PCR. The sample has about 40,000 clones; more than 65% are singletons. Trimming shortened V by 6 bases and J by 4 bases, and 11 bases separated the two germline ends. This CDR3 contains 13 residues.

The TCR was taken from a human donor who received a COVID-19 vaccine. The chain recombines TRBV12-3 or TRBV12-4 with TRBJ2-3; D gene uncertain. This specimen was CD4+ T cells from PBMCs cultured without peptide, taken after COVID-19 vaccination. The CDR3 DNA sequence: TGTGCCAGCAGCTTGGACGTGTCAGATACGCAGTATTTT. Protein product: CASSLDVSDTQYF.